Presented here are 17 T cell receptor beta chains from one specimen sequenced in a study of shared clonotypes between healthy human individuals. The table came from immunoSEQ multiplex PCR; TCRdb's copy has only in-frame clones and leaves some out. Of 2.3 million or so clones listed, about 92% were seen once; the top ten hold under 0.45%. The sequencing input was naive CD4+ T cells from PBMCs. Subset here: CD45RA+ positively selected. The receptor source for this set is a man aged 18 to 29 in good health. Some clones in this sample may be carry-over from other donors' samples.

The chain joins TRBV19 to TRBJ2-2; 7 bases align to TRBD2. The CDR3 loop spans 17 amino acids. V gave up 7 bases and J gave up 2 bases; unmatched junction bases: 13. Per the germline V gene, CDR1 is LNHDA and CDR2 is SQIVND (reference sequence). The CDR3 here is CASTPPGRALNTGELFF. As DNA, the CDR3 is TGTGCCAGTACCCCACCGGGGAGGGCCCTAAACACCGGGGAGCTGTTTTTT.

The J gene is TRBJ2-3, the V gene TRBV2, with 7 nucleotides matching TRBD1. Germline loops: CDR1 SNHLY, CDR2 FYNNEI. CDR3 length: 13 residues. V lost 10 bases and J lost 2; bases outside the gene matches: 6. The CDR3 DNA follows: TGTGCCAAAAAGGACAGGTACACAGATACGCAGTATTTT. Its protein is CAKKDRYTDTQYF.

V and J are TRBV5-1 and TRBJ2-2; D unresolved. Trimming pared 4 bases from V and 1 base from J, leaving 17 bases between. Germline V gene sequence: CDR1 SGHRS, CDR2 YFSETQ. The CDR3 totals 17 residues. CDR3 nucleotides: TGCGCCAGCAGCCAAAACTTTGCACTCCGGAACACCGGGGAGCTGTTTTTT. Its translation is CASSQNFALRNTGELFF.

This clone was counted once. This same CDR3 is encoded by further DNA sequences in the sample. The chain employs TRBV2 and TRBJ1-5, with unresolved D. The CDR3 totals 13 residues. Trimming stripped 6 bases from V and 1 base from J, with 7 bases between. Germline CDR1 is SNHLY and CDR2 is FYNNEI. The CDR3 region has the DNA TGTGCCAGCAGCACGGGGAGCAATCAGCCCCAGCATTTT. It specifies CASSTGSNQPQHF.

V usage is TRBV5-6 and J usage is TRBJ1-2; D gene uncertain. The ends were cut back, 0 bases at V and 1 base at J, with 10 bases in the middle. The CDR3 is made up of 15 amino acids. The germline V gene encodes CDR1 SGHDT and CDR2 YYEEEE. The CDR3, as DNA: TGTGCCAGCAGCTTGGGACCCACTATTAACTATGGCTACACCTTC. Translating gives CASSLGPTINYGYTF.

This chain links TRBV4-3 with TRBJ2-2, with D tentatively TRBD1 (6 bases). Between the trimmed V and J ends, which lost 3 bases and 3 bases, there was a span of 11 bases. The CDR3 length is 15 residues. Per the germline V gene, CDR1 is LGHNA and CDR2 is YSLEER. CDR3 sequence (DNA): TGCGCCAGCAGCCAGGAAACAGGGTACACCGGGGAGCTGTTTTTT. Translating it yields CASSQETGYTGELFF.

The CDR3 DNA follows: TGTGCCAGCAGCACCCGACGGGACCCCCTTGGTGAACTGTTTTTT. This encodes CASSTRRDPLGELFF. V and J are TRBV9 and TRBJ1-4; maybe TRBD1 (5 bases). The ends were cut back, 4 bases at V and 12 bases at J, with 22 bases in the middle. Germline values: CDR1 SGDLS, CDR2 YYNGEE. The CDR3 spans 15 residues.

V is TRBV6-5 and J is TRBJ1-3, with D unresolved. V lost 3 bases and J lost 0, with 12 bases in between. The germline gives CDR1 MNHEY, CDR2 SVGAGI. This CDR3 has 16 residues. The CDR3 spells CASSYGLPNSGNTIYF. CDR3 coding DNA: TGTGCCAGCAGTTATGGCCTCCCAAACTCTGGAAACACCATATATTTT.

The rearrangement joins TRBV28 to TRBJ2-7, with D maybe TRBD1 (5 bases). The V end was cut by 6 bases, the J end by 6 bases, with 24 bases between. The CDR3 runs 16 residues. Germline CDR1 and CDR2: MDHEN and SYDVKM. The DNA of the CDR3 is TGTGCCAGCAGCGCTCAGGGATCGGCCTCGCGTTCCGAGCAGTACTTC. Encoded protein: CASSAQGSASRSEQYF.

V gene TRBV29-1 combines with J gene TRBJ2-1; 10 nucleotides line up with TRBD2. Germline loops: CDR1 SQVTM, CDR2 ANQGSEA. V lost 4 bases and J lost 2; bases outside the gene matches: 2. The CDR3 runs to 14 residues. Written as DNA, the CDR3 is TGCAGCGTTGCTAGCGGGGGCACCTACAATGAGCAGTTCTTC. This translates into CSVASGGTYNEQFF.

This clone appeared a single time. This chain uses TRBV27 with TRBJ1-5; D possibly corresponds to TRBD1 (6 bases). The CDR3 extends over 14 amino acids. Germline V gives CDR1 MNHEY, CDR2 SMNVEV (reference sequence). V lost 4 bases and J 7 bases, leaving 14 bases between the germline ends. The CDR3 region has the DNA TGTGCCAGCAGTTATCGGGGGCGCGAGCAGCCCCAGCATTTT. Its translation: CASSYRGREQPQHF.

The genes are TRBV7-8 and TRBJ1-3; no reliable D call. The CDR3 loop spans 14 amino acids. CDR1 and CDR2 from the germline V gene are SGHVS and FQNEAQ. With 1 base removed from V and 4 bases from J, the gap between germline ends came to 8 bases. The CDR3 is CASSLDAPGNTIYF. The CDR3 region has the DNA TGTGCCAGCAGCTTAGACGCCCCCGGAAACACCATATATTTT. The whole variable domain, filled in from reference TRBV7-8 and TRBJ1-3, reads GAGVSQSPRYKVAKRGQDVALRCDPISGHVSLFWYQQALGQGPEFLTYFQNEAQLDKSGLPSDRFFAERPEGSVSTLKIQRTQQEDSAVYLCASSLDAPGNTIYFGEGSWLTVV.

V and J are TRBV7-2 and TRBJ1-1, with a possible D match to TRBD1 (6 bases). Germline CDR1 and CDR2: SGHTA and FQGNSA. V shed 5 bases and J shed 8 bases, with 18 bases lying between them. This CDR3 comprises 14 residues. The CDR3 DNA reads TGTGCCAGCAGCCAGGTGATGGGCAGGGGAGAAGCTTTCTTT. This encodes CASSQVMGRGEAFF.

Details on this clone: Other DNA sequences from this sample encode an identical CDR3 as well. V usage is TRBV11-3 and J usage is TRBJ2-6; unclear D gene. The CDR3 loop spans 15 amino acids. Germline values: CDR1 SGHNT, CDR2 YENEEA. Trimming removed 1 base from V and 0 bases from J, with 4 bases in between. The CDR3 is CASSLGGSGANVLTF. In nucleotides, the CDR3 is TGTGCCAGCAGCTTAGGGGGCTCTGGGGCCAACGTCCTGACTTTC. The whole variable domain, filled in from reference TRBV11-3 and TRBJ2-6, reads EAGVVQSPRYKIIEKKQPVAFWCNPISGHNTLYWYLQNLGQGPELLIRYENEEAVDDSQLPKDRFSAERLKGVDSTLKIQPAELGDSAVYLCASSLGGSGANVLTFGAGSRLTVL.

The rearrangement joins TRBV5-1 to TRBJ2-5, with 9 bases fitting TRBD1. The CDR3 has 15 residues. Germline lookup yields CDR1 SGHRS and CDR2 YFSETQ. The J segment lost 5 bases and the V segment lost 1 base, leaving 6 bases of the junction unmatched. The chain's CDR3 is CASSLMTGGEETQYF. Here the CDR3 DNA reads TGCGCCAGCAGCTTGATGACAGGGGGGGAGGAGACCCAGTACTTC.

The chain employs TRBV5-1 and TRBJ2-7; 14 bases agree with TRBD2. The CDR3 totals 19 residues. V gave up 4 bases and J gave up 4 bases; unmatched junction bases: 16. Germline V gene data show CDR1 as SGHRS and CDR2 as YFSETQ. The CDR3 here is CASSPGDGTSGGFWYEQYF. As DNA, the CDR3 is TGCGCCAGCAGCCCCGGCGACGGGACTAGCGGGGGCTTTTGGTACGAGCAGTACTTC.

Regarding this clone: This may be a read error: a much more frequent sequence differs by one nucleotide. At the DNA level, this CDR3 is encoded by other sequences in the same sample as well. The V call is TRBV5-1, the J call TRBJ2-5, with D unresolved. Germline CDR1 reads SGHRS; CDR2 reads YFSETQ. Trimming stripped 2 bases from V and 3 bases from J, with 2 bases between. The CDR3 is made up of 11 amino acids. This CDR3 is CASSFKETQYF. The CDR3 DNA follows: TGCGCCAGCAGCTTCAAAGAGACCCAGTACTTC.